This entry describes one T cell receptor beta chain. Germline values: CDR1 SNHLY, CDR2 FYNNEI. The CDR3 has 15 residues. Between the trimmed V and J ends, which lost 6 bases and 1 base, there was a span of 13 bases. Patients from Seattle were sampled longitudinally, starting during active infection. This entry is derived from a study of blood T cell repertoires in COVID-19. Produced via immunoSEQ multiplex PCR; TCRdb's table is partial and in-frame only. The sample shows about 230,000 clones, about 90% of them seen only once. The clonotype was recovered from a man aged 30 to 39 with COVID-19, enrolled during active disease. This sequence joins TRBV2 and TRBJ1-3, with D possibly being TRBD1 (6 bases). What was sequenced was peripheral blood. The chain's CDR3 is CASRKQGLSGNTIYF. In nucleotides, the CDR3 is TGTGCCAGCAGGAAACAGGGTTTGTCTGGAAACACCATATATTTT.